The 5 T cell receptor beta chains reported below all come from one sample, sequenced in a study of blood T cell repertoires in COVID-19. The protocol was immunoSEQ multiplex PCR, while the TCRdb copy is restricted to in-frame clones and leaves out a portion. The sample carries a few hundred thousand clones, about 89% recorded once. The specimen was peripheral blood. Receptors originate from a woman between 25 and 40 years old with COVID-19, enrolled during active disease.

The gene calls are TRBV5-1 and TRBJ2-3; 10 bases align to TRBD2. Germline V gene sequence: CDR1 SGHRS, CDR2 YFSETQ. Trimming cost V 0 bases and J 2 bases; bases outside gene matches: 3. This CDR3 contains 16 residues. The CDR3 region is CASSLELAGHTDTQYF. CDR3 nucleotide sequence: TGCGCCAGCAGCTTGGAACTAGCGGGGCACACAGATACGCAGTATTTT.

The V and J genes are TRBV7-2 and TRBJ1-1; 7 nucleotides agree with TRBD1. Trimming removed 5 bases from V and 10 bases from J; junction bases left unmatched: 16. The germline V gene encodes CDR1 SGHTA and CDR2 FQGNSA. The CDR3 has 15 amino acids. The CDR3 nucleotides are TGTGCCAGCAGCGTTACCCGGGACAGCCATGGGGGAGCTTTCTTT. Protein: CASSVTRDSHGGAFF.

The chain uses TRBV5-1 and TRBJ1-1, with D unresolved. V was shortened by 0 bases and J by 8 bases, with 11 bases between the two germline ends. In germline, CDR1 is SGHRS, CDR2 YFSETQ. This CDR3 comprises 13 residues. The CDR3 DNA reads TGCGCCAGCAGCTTGGAAGGGAGAGGCGAAGCTTTCTTT. Its translation: CASSLEGRGEAFF.

V gene TRBV21-1 combines with J gene TRBJ2-7; the D call TRBD2 from the table was never checked on the DNA. TRBV21-1 is termed a pseudogene. The CDR3 extends over 14 amino acids. CDR3 nucleotide sequence: TGTGCCAGCAGCATGCTAGCGCCTTCCTACGAGCAGTACGTC. Translation gives CASSMLAPSYEQYV.

This clone was seen only once. V is TRBV7-2 and J is TRBJ2-1; 16 nucleotides align to TRBD2. The V gene end was trimmed by 4 bases and the J gene end by 4 bases; junction bases not matched to a gene: 4. This CDR3 region has 17 residues. Germline CDR1 and CDR2: SGHTA and FQGNSA. The CDR3 DNA sequence: TGTGCCAGCAGCTCGGGGACTAGCGGGAGGGGATACAATGAGCAGTTCTTC. Translated: CASSSGTSGRGYNEQFF. Full variable domain (rest looked up from reference TRBV7-2 and TRBJ2-1): GAGVSQSPSNKVTEKGKDVELRCDPISGHTALYWYRQSLGQGLEFLIYFQGNSAPDKSGLPSDRFSAERTGGSVSTLTIQRTQQEDSAVYLCASSSGTSGRGYNEQFFGPGTRLTVL.